The following is a T cell receptor beta chain sequence with its context. This clone was recorded once. This clone's antigen is unknown. The input lacks base qualities; no much larger clone sits a single base away. These data are taken from a study of blood T cell repertoires in COVID-19 (dated by TCRdb to 2019 to 2021). About the full investigation: Collaborator samples came from the United States, Italy and Spain and covered acute and convalescent phases of COVID-19. Where available, HLA class I and class II types were taken from metadata supplied by the sample provider and were not determined by assay-based typing. The material from the prospective study consisted of cDNA or gDNA derived from T cells, B-cell-depleted T cells, or PBMCs. Samples came from the ongoing ImmuneRACE study (first 160 participants) plus 1,254 subjects from 6 global collaborators. The repertoires were made available in a free public database intended to serve as a resource for research on the immune response to SARS-CoV-2. Nearly every sample came with metadata listing a de-identified subject ID, COVID-19 status, age in years and sex. Deeply sampled blood TCRbeta repertoires from subjects exposed to, actively infected with, or recovered from COVID-19 were included in the dataset.

The CDR3 goes from the cysteine to the phenylalanine over 16 residues. The DNA shown is the 48-base CDR3, in frame from base 1. Deletion took 1 base off V and 2 bases off J, with a span of 11 bases between the germline ends. The germline V gene supplies CDR1 MGHRA and CDR2 YSYEKL. Summary of the overall study and its limitations: The quantity of clinical and demographic metadata differed by source and by participant and was supplied without curation.

TCRbeta CDR3 regions were amplified from genomic DNA using the immunoSEQ Assay, a bias-controlled multiplex PCR. As for how the authors treated the data: The number of nucleated cells in each sample was estimated from the amplification of reference gene primers within the assay. To quantify the absolute abundance of each unique TCRbeta CDR3 rearrangement, sequence reads were collapsed and filtered. For each sample, productive Simpson clonality was calculated as the square root of Simpson's diversity index over productive rearrangements. As stored in TCRdb, this immuneACCESS dataset retains in-frame rearrangements with V and J assigned. A fraction of the clones does not appear; measured against another copy, unresolved V genes explain less than half of the discrepancy, and the remainder lacks a known reason. That table furnishes V, J and clone size, whereas the DNA furnished D and trimming. The sample includes 65,000 to 90,000 clones, with over 75% observed a single time. The ten biggest clones cover 11% of the sample.

The collaborating institutions used their own protocols to collect whole blood in K2EDTA tubes. For TCRbeta analysis, collaborators shipped samples as frozen whole blood, isolated PBMCs, or DNA extracted from either of those sample types. This receptor chain uses TRBV4-1 and TRBJ2-2, with the D segment identity uncertain. Specimen: peripheral blood. The clonotype originates from a young woman with acute or convalescent COVID-19. The sequenced DNA: TGCGCCAGCAGCCAAGCTATGGGCAAAAACACCGGGGAGCTGTTTTTT. This encodes CASSQAMGKNTGELFF.